The present T cell receptor beta chain was sequenced within a study of OX40 agonist ivuxolimab in advanced cancers. Concerning the study at large: Ivuxolimab was an agonistic, fully human IgG2 monoclonal antibody directed against OX40 (CD134), a costimulatory receptor. Intravenous ivuxolimab was administered to patients every 2 weeks at six dose levels: 0.01, 0.1, 0.3, 1.5, 3 and 10 mg/kg. Of the approximately 53 patients in dose escalation, 19 had hepatocellular carcinoma, about 15 had melanoma, 9 had renal cell carcinoma and 9 had head and neck cancer. In the dose-escalation cohort, around four fifths of patients were male, and the mean age was roughly 60 years with a range of roughly 23 to 79. Patients were allowed to have had prior anti-PD-1, anti-PD-L1 or anti-CTLA-4 therapy, and around 40% of the dose-escalation patients had previously received checkpoint inhibitors. Partial responses occurred in three dose-escalation patients: two with cutaneous melanoma and one with hepatocellular carcinoma. The point of sequencing TCRbeta in the periphery was to test whether ivuxolimab changed TCR sequence diversity and drove clonal T-cell expansion. The monotherapy dose-escalation portion (N of about 49 patients) of the phase I ivuxolimab trial is reported in the paper. Results and caveats for the whole study, not just this receptor: After ivuxolimab, expanded clones were on average more numerous among CD8+ T cells than among CD4+ T cells. Low levels of normalized T-cell clonal expansion were also shown by some nonresponding patients. At doses from 0.1 to 3.0 mg/kg, clonal expansion was seen in both CD4+ and CD8+ blood T cells between baseline and week 6. Antigen specificity was not determined for the clonally expanded peripheral T cells. In the 0.1-3.0 mg/kg groups, partial responders were among the patients with the lowest normalized peripheral clonal expansion, particularly in CD8+ T cells.

For sequencing of the TCRbeta CDR3 region, genomic DNA was extracted from the sorted cells. TCRbeta CDR3 regions were sequenced using the immunoSEQ Assay. The clones in this table, taken by TCRdb from immuneACCESS, are in-frame only. Not every clone is retained; where verified, under half of the shortfall comes from an unresolved V gene, and the cause of the rest is unknown. The table for this sample lists about 67,000 clones; roughly nine tenths of them were counted only once. The top ten hold 2% to 2.5% of the sample. The trial excluded patients who had a history of autoimmune disease or who were on systemic immunosuppression. In every dose cohort, peripheral blood was drawn for TCR sequencing at baseline, cycle 4 day 1, and cycle 7 day 1. Samples came from an open-label, multicenter, first-in-human phase I dose-escalation trial of ivuxolimab. Adults with locally advanced or metastatic melanoma, renal cell, hepatocellular, or head and neck squamous cell carcinoma were enrolled in the trial. Before TCR sequencing, CD4+ T cells and CD8+ T cells were sorted from peripheral blood as separate populations.

The CDR3 holds 17 amino acids from the cysteine to the phenylalanine. CDR3 DNA is the only sequence kept; it has 51 bases, read in frame from the first base. According to the germline V gene, CDR1 reads SGHTA and CDR2 reads FQGNSA. Trimming takes 2 bases off V and 0 bases off J; junction bases not matched to a gene: 7. Turning to this clone: Its cognate antigen has yet to be identified. Per-base qualities were not stored, and no clone one base away is much larger.

The chain links TRBV7-2 with TRBJ2-3; the junction holds 8 bases that match TRBD2. Material: CD4+ or CD8+ T cells sorted from blood, obtained in a trial of the OX40 agonist ivuxolimab. The receptor's source is an adult with an advanced solid tumor such as melanoma, head and neck, liver or kidney cancer. The CDR3 protein is CASSLRGGGSSTDTQYF. The DNA sequence is given as TGTGCCAGCAGCTTAAGGGGCGGGGGGTCTAGCACAGATACGCAGTATTTT.